The rows below give T cell receptor beta chains drawn from one sample of a study of blood T cell repertoires in COVID-19. TCRdb keeps only in-frame clones here, not all; method: immunoSEQ multiplex PCR. Of 100,000 to 150,000 clones listed, approximately 90% were seen once; the top ten hold over 1.5%. Sequencing used peripheral blood. The receptors shown here come from a human donor in a cohort sampled during active COVID-19. The CDR3 runs from the conserved cysteine through the conserved F or W. Each record gives: J gene, D gene, clone size, V gene, CDR3 DNA, CDR3 protein. D genes are given only for firm matches. Size values are once, few and many counts, or a class for expanded clones, and some rows have none.

J gene: TRBJ2-5
D gene: -
clone size: -
V gene: TRBV28
CDR3 DNA: TGTGCCAGCAATCCCCACGGGGGTCAAGAGACCCAGTACTTC
CDR3 protein: CASNPHGGQETQYF

J gene: TRBJ2-3
D gene: TRBD2
clone size: -
V gene: TRBV7-6
CDR3 DNA: TGTGCCAGCAGCTTACCACTAGCGGGCCTAGCGGGAAGCACAGATACGCAGTATTTT
CDR3 protein: CASSLPLAGLAGSTDTQYF

J gene: TRBJ1-2
D gene: TRBD1
clone size: -
V gene: TRBV6-6
CDR3 DNA: TGTGCCAGCAGTTACTCGATGACAGGGGGCCGATATGGCTACACCTTC
CDR3 protein: CASSYSMTGGRYGYTF

J gene: TRBJ2-3
D gene: TRBD2
clone size: -
V gene: TRBV19
CDR3 DNA: TGTGCCAGTTCCGGGCGGGGACTAGGCACAGATACGCAGTATTTT
CDR3 protein: CASSGRGLGTDTQYF

J gene: TRBJ2-3
D gene: TRBD2
clone size: few
V gene: TRBV4-1
CDR3 DNA: TGCGCCAGCAGCCCTATGAGACTAGCCGTTCTAAGCACAGATACGCAGTATTTT
CDR3 protein: CASSPMRLAVLSTDTQYF

J gene: TRBJ2-2
D gene: -
clone size: -
V gene: TRBV29-1
CDR3 DNA: TGCAGCGTTGAACTTGTGGACAGCCGGACCGGGGAGCTGTTTTTT
CDR3 protein: CSVELVDSRTGELFF

J gene: TRBJ2-7
D gene: TRBD1
clone size: -
V gene: TRBV10-3
CDR3 DNA: TGTGCCATCAGTGGCACAGGGGCCCACGAGCAGTACTTC
CDR3 protein: CAISGTGAHEQYF

J gene: TRBJ1-6
D gene: TRBD1
clone size: -
V gene: TRBV6-4
CDR3 DNA: TGTGCCAGCAGTCAACAGGGGGTCAATAATTCACCCCTCCACTTT
CDR3 protein: CASSQQGVNNSPLHF

J gene: TRBJ1-1
D gene: -
clone size: -
V gene: TRBV19
CDR3 DNA: TGTGCCAGTAGTATAGGGCCCCGGAACACTGAAGCTTTCTTT
CDR3 protein: CASSIGPRNTEAFF

J gene: TRBJ2-2
D gene: TRBD1
clone size: -
V gene: TRBV7-7
CDR3 DNA: TGTGCTAGCAGCGCCACCGGGACAGGCGTCCTCGGGGAGCTGTTTTTT
CDR3 protein: CASSATGTGVLGELFF

J gene: TRBJ1-2
D gene: TRBD1
clone size: -
V gene: TRBV20-1
CDR3 DNA: TGCAGTGCTAGTCAGGGGGCCAACTATGGCTACACCTTC
CDR3 protein: CSASQGANYGYTF

J gene: TRBJ2-5
D gene: -
clone size: -
V gene: TRBV5-1
CDR3 DNA: TGCGCCAGCAACATGGGAACGGACTCCGGGGAGACCCAGTACTTC
CDR3 protein: CASNMGTDSGETQYF

J gene: TRBJ2-7
D gene: TRBD1
clone size: -
V gene: TRBV6-5
CDR3 DNA: TGTGCCAGCGAGGGGGACAGGGTTTCCTACGAGCAGTACTTC
CDR3 protein: CASEGDRVSYEQYF

J gene: TRBJ2-2
D gene: -
clone size: -
V gene: TRBV30
CDR3 DNA: TGTGCCTACCGGGGAGAGACTTTTGGGGAGCTGTTTTTT
CDR3 protein: CAYRGETFGELFF

J gene: TRBJ2-5
D gene: TRBD2
clone size: -
V gene: TRBV9
CDR3 DNA: TGTGCCAGCGGCCAAGCGGGAGGTTTCGAAGAGACCCAGTACTTC
CDR3 protein: CASGQAGGFEETQYF

J gene: TRBJ2-1
D gene: TRBD1
clone size: few
V gene: TRBV28
CDR3 DNA: TGTGCCAGCAGTTTCGTCCCCGGGACAGGGCGTTTAGAGCAGTTCTTC
CDR3 protein: CASSFVPGTGRLEQFF

J gene: TRBJ2-6
D gene: -
clone size: -
V gene: TRBV5-1
CDR3 DNA: TGCGCCATACAAACATCCCCTGGGGCCAACGTCCTGACTTTC
CDR3 protein: CAIQTSPGANVLTF

J gene: TRBJ2-7
D gene: TRBD2
clone size: -
V gene: TRBV29-1
CDR3 DNA: TGCAGCGTTGAAATAGCGGGAAGACCCTACGAGCAGTACTTC
CDR3 protein: CSVEIAGRPYEQYF

J gene: TRBJ2-3
D gene: -
clone size: -
V gene: TRBV27
CDR3 DNA: TGTGCCAGCAGTTTATGGCAGGCCCCTAGCACAGATACGCAGTATTTT
CDR3 protein: CASSLWQAPSTDTQYF

J gene: TRBJ2-3
D gene: TRBD2
clone size: -
V gene: TRBV6-2/TRBV6-3
CDR3 DNA: TGTGCCAGCAGCCCCGACGGGACTAGCGGGTCCCGGGGGCAGTATTTT
CDR3 protein: CASSPDGTSGSRGQYF

J gene: TRBJ2-7
D gene: -
clone size: -
V gene: TRBV2
CDR3 DNA: TGTGCCAGCAGCCGTGTCTCCTACGAGCAGTACTTC
CDR3 protein: CASSRVSYEQYF

J gene: TRBJ2-5
D gene: TRBD1
clone size: -
V gene: TRBV23-1
CDR3 DNA: TGCGCCAGCAGTCACCCGACAGGGGGTGGGGAGACCCAGTACTTC
CDR3 protein: CASSHPTGGGETQYF

J gene: TRBJ2-2
D gene: TRBD2
clone size: -
V gene: TRBV10-2
CDR3 DNA: TGCGCCAGCAGGAGACAACTAGCGGGAGCAACCGGGGAGCTGTTTTTT
CDR3 protein: CASRRQLAGATGELFF

J gene: TRBJ2-7
D gene: -
clone size: -
V gene: TRBV7-9
CDR3 DNA: TGTGCCAGCAGCGAGGGACTTCTGCTTCACGAGCAGTACTTC
CDR3 protein: CASSEGLLLHEQYF

J gene: TRBJ2-3
D gene: -
clone size: -
V gene: TRBV28
CDR3 DNA: TGTGCCAGCAGCCCGGCGGGGACAGATACGCAGTATTTT
CDR3 protein: CASSPAGTDTQYF

J gene: TRBJ2-7
D gene: TRBD2
clone size: -
V gene: TRBV10-1
CDR3 DNA: TGCGCCAGCAGTGGGGCTAGCGGGGGGTACGAGCAGTACTTC
CDR3 protein: CASSGASGGYEQYF

J gene: TRBJ2-7
D gene: TRBD2
clone size: once
V gene: TRBV18
CDR3 DNA: TGTGCCAGCTCACCACGTCAAGGGACTAAGAACTACGAGCAGTACTTC
CDR3 protein: CASSPRQGTKNYEQYF

J gene: TRBJ2-5
D gene: TRBD1
clone size: -
V gene: TRBV14
CDR3 DNA: TGTGCCAGCAGCCTGGGACAGGGGGAAGAGACCCAGTACTTC
CDR3 protein: CASSLGQGEETQYF

J gene: TRBJ2-2
D gene: TRBD2
clone size: -
V gene: TRBV7-6
CDR3 DNA: TGTGCCAGCAGCTTAGAGCGGGGACTGGGCGGGGAGCTGTTTTTT
CDR3 protein: CASSLERGLGGELFF

J gene: TRBJ1-4
D gene: TRBD1
clone size: -
V gene: TRBV6-5
CDR3 DNA: TGTGCCAGCAGTTACGGACAGGGTCGGGAAAAACTGTTTTTT
CDR3 protein: CASSYGQGREKLFF

J gene: TRBJ2-5
D gene: TRBD2
clone size: -
V gene: TRBV9
CDR3 DNA: TGTGCCAGCAGCGTAGAACCGGGGGGGGAGACCCAGTACTTC
CDR3 protein: CASSVEPGGETQYF

J gene: TRBJ2-3
D gene: -
clone size: -
V gene: TRBV28
CDR3 DNA: TGTGCCAGCGCGGAGTTCGGAGATACGCAGTATTTT
CDR3 protein: CASAEFGDTQYF

J gene: TRBJ2-5
D gene: -
clone size: -
V gene: TRBV5-1
CDR3 DNA: TGCGCCAGCAGCTTGGGGCAGTATCAAGAGACCCAGTACTTC
CDR3 protein: CASSLGQYQETQYF

J gene: TRBJ2-7
D gene: -
clone size: -
V gene: TRBV14
CDR3 DNA: TGTGCCAGCAGCGACGTTCTGAGCGGACCCTCCTACGAGCAGTACTTC
CDR3 protein: CASSDVLSGPSYEQYF

J gene: TRBJ2-2
D gene: TRBD2
clone size: -
V gene: TRBV7-2
CDR3 DNA: TGTGCCAGCAGCTTGACGGGCGGGAGCGGAACCGGGGAGCTGTTTTTT
CDR3 protein: CASSLTGGSGTGELFF

J gene: TRBJ2-5
D gene: TRBD2
clone size: -
V gene: TRBV7-9
CDR3 DNA: TGTGCCAGCAGCTTAGATGTAGCGGGGGTGCGGGAGACCCAGTACTTC
CDR3 protein: CASSLDVAGVRETQYF

J gene: TRBJ1-2
D gene: -
clone size: -
V gene: TRBV13
CDR3 DNA: TGTGCCAGCACTGGACGGACATATGGCTACACCTTC
CDR3 protein: CASTGRTYGYTF

J gene: TRBJ1-1
D gene: TRBD1
clone size: -
V gene: TRBV29-1
CDR3 DNA: TGCAGCGTTGTCAAGGGGGCGAACACTGAAGCTTTCTTT
CDR3 protein: CSVVKGANTEAFF

J gene: TRBJ2-1
D gene: -
clone size: -
V gene: TRBV5-1
CDR3 DNA: TGCGCCAGCAGCTTGGCGCCGGGCTCCTACAATGAGCAGTTCTTC
CDR3 protein: CASSLAPGSYNEQFF

J gene: TRBJ2-7
D gene: -
clone size: -
V gene: TRBV7-9
CDR3 DNA: TGTGCCAGCAGCTTAGCCGGGACTCCGCAACAGTACTTC
CDR3 protein: CASSLAGTPQQYF

J gene: TRBJ2-7
D gene: TRBD2
clone size: -
V gene: TRBV28
CDR3 DNA: TGTGCCAGCAGTCAGGGACTAGCGGGAGGTTTACCCTACGAGCAGTACTTC
CDR3 protein: CASSQGLAGGLPYEQYF

J gene: TRBJ2-5
D gene: -
clone size: -
V gene: TRBV7-9
CDR3 DNA: TGTGCCAGCGGGCCGTACCAAGAGACCCAGTACTTC
CDR3 protein: CASGPYQETQYF

J gene: TRBJ2-3
D gene: TRBD1
clone size: -
V gene: TRBV30
CDR3 DNA: TGTGCCTGGGACAGGGGGCGGCCAGATACGCAGTATTTT
CDR3 protein: CAWDRGRPDTQYF

J gene: TRBJ1-5
D gene: -
clone size: -
V gene: TRBV4-1
CDR3 DNA: TGCGCCAGCAGCCGCAGGACAGAGTATAGCAATCAGCCCCAGCATTTT
CDR3 protein: CASSRRTEYSNQPQHF

J gene: TRBJ2-1
D gene: -
clone size: -
V gene: TRBV6-5
CDR3 DNA: TGTGCCAGCGTCCCGGGACAAGCGGGGCTGGGAGAGCAGTTCTTC
CDR3 protein: CASVPGQAGLGEQFF

J gene: TRBJ2-5
D gene: -
clone size: -
V gene: TRBV6-6
CDR3 DNA: TGTGCCAGCAGTACCGCTAGTGAAGTGGGGACCCAGTACTTC
CDR3 protein: CASSTASEVGTQYF

J gene: TRBJ2-7
D gene: -
clone size: few
V gene: TRBV7-9
CDR3 DNA: TGTGCCAGCAGCTATGTCGGGAGTGTCTACGAGCAGTACTTC
CDR3 protein: CASSYVGSVYEQYF

J gene: TRBJ1-1
D gene: TRBD1
clone size: -
V gene: TRBV4-1
CDR3 DNA: TGCGCCAGCAGCCGTCTATGGGACAGGGAAACCAACACTGAAGCTTTCTTT
CDR3 protein: CASSRLWDRETNTEAFF

J gene: TRBJ1-3
D gene: TRBD1
clone size: -
V gene: TRBV2
CDR3 DNA: TGTGCCAGCAGTGTCACCGTCAGGGGGCCTGGAAACACCATATATTTT
CDR3 protein: CASSVTVRGPGNTIYF

J gene: TRBJ2-1
D gene: -
clone size: -
V gene: TRBV6-1
CDR3 DNA: TGTGCCAGCAGTGAAAGGGAGCGAGATAAGCAGTTCTTC
CDR3 protein: CASSERERDKQFF

J gene: TRBJ2-7
D gene: TRBD2
clone size: -
V gene: TRBV10-1
CDR3 DNA: TGCGCCAGCAGTGAGATAGCGGGTACGGTTCCCTACGAGCAGTACTTC
CDR3 protein: CASSEIAGTVPYEQYF

J gene: TRBJ1-1
D gene: -
clone size: -
V gene: TRBV14
CDR3 DNA: TGTGCCAGCAGCCAAACAGGGCGGTCGAACACTGAAGCTTTCTTT
CDR3 protein: CASSQTGRSNTEAFF

J gene: TRBJ1-5
D gene: -
clone size: -
V gene: TRBV2
CDR3 DNA: TGTGCCAGCAGCGAAACCCTCTCAGGTATCAATCAGCCCCAGCATTTT
CDR3 protein: CASSETLSGINQPQHF

J gene: TRBJ2-7
D gene: TRBD2
clone size: -
V gene: TRBV6-2/TRBV6-3
CDR3 DNA: TGTGCCAGCAGTTACGTGGGAGGGCCTTACGAGCAGTACTTC
CDR3 protein: CASSYVGGPYEQYF

J gene: TRBJ2-3
D gene: -
clone size: few
V gene: TRBV4-2
CDR3 DNA: TGTGCCAGCAGCCAAGCCTCAGGGGCAGATACGCAGTATTTT
CDR3 protein: CASSQASGADTQYF

J gene: TRBJ1-4
D gene: -
clone size: -
V gene: TRBV5-1
CDR3 DNA: TGCGCCAGCACCCAGGGGTCTGCAACTAATGAAAAACTGTTTTTT
CDR3 protein: CASTQGSATNEKLFF

J gene: TRBJ2-5
D gene: TRBD1
clone size: -
V gene: TRBV5-1
CDR3 DNA: TGCGCCAGCAGTTACACACCGGGACAGATGGAGACCCAGTACTTC
CDR3 protein: CASSYTPGQMETQYF